The clone carrying this TCR beta chain was counted once. Original analysis: Cell counts per sample came from amplifying reference gene primers. Generated by immunoSEQ multiplex PCR, the TCRdb table keeps only in-frame clones and is missing some. D and trimming come from the DNA, and the V and J calls and clone size come from that table. The table has 310,000 or so clones, 90% seen once; the top ten hold about 1.1%. The record originates from a study of blood T cell repertoires in COVID-19. About the research overall: Sources were T cells, B-cell-depleted T cells, or PBMCs; the material itself was cDNA or gDNA.

J lost 7 bases, V lost 4 bases, and 7 bases had no gene match. Germline assignment: CDR1 MNHEY and CDR2 SMNVEV (reference sequence). The CDR3 contains 16 residues. This sequence joins TRBV27 and TRBJ1-6; 10 positions match TRBD1. Sequencing was carried out using PBMCs or T cells enriched from blood (not recorded which). The sequence was collected from a woman in her thirties who had recovered from COVID-19. CDR3 nucleotides: TGTGCCAGCAGTTCGAAACGGGGACAGGGGAATTCACCCCTCCACTTT. Translation: CASSSKRGQGNSPLHF.